The following is a T cell receptor (beta chain) sequence with its context. Its target is not known. Trimming stripped 0 bases from V and 4 bases from J, with 13 bases between. The CDR3 covers 16 residues. Germline V gene lookup returns CDR1 LGHNA and CDR2 YSLEER. The data were taken from a study of cytomegalovirus exposure and HLA in healthy donors. General observations from the study: By a later analysis, the bulk of CMV-associated TCR beta chains appeared HLA-restricted.

A multiplex PCR was run with 60 Vbeta primers and 13 Jbeta primers. TCRdb keeps only in-frame clones here, not all; method: immunoSEQ multiplex PCR. This sample carries about 89,000 clones, 76% of them seen once, and the ten largest clones take roughly 1.5%. The sample consisted of PBMCs. The receptor was isolated from a male donor in good health and CMV-seronegative. This chain uses TRBV4-3 with TRBJ2-1; D possibly corresponds to TRBD2 (5 bases). As DNA, the CDR3 is TGCGCCAGCAGCCAAGATCAGCGGCAGATTTACAATGAGCAGTTCTTC. Protein: CASSQDQRQIYNEQFF.